This T cell receptor beta chain was captured in a study of T-cell memory formation after mild COVID-19. Study in general: Among the donors, TCR clusters were largely specific to each donor.

This clonotype was observed many times. The CDR3 totals 16 residues. V lost 1 base and J lost 8, with 18 bases in between. CDR1 and CDR2 from the germline V gene are SGHRS and YFSETQ. One entry per CDR3 protein results from TCRdb running MiXCR on the 5' RACE reads. Of 27,000 or so distinct CDR3 sequences listed, approximately 7% are singletons. This sequence was found in an adult woman who had mild COVID-19 (a few samples of this study predate the infection). Cell type and time point are not known. The chain combines TRBV5-1 with TRBJ2-2; D ambiguous. Sample: PBMCs or a T cell subset sorted from them (not recorded which). CDR3 amino acids: CASSLTPTMWGGELFF. Written as DNA, the CDR3 is TGCGCCAGCAGCTTGACACCGACCATGTGGGGAGGGGAGCTGTTTTTT. Using reference TRBV5-1 and TRBJ2-2 for the parts outside the CDR3, the full variable domain is KAGVTQTPRYLIKTRGQQVTLSCSPISGHRSVSWYQQTPGQGLQFLFEYFSETQRNKGNFPGRFSGRQFSNSRSEMNVSTLELGDSALYLCASSLTPTMWGGELFFGEGSRLTVL.